Below are 7 T cell receptor beta chains sequenced from a single sample in a study of blood T cell repertoires in COVID-19. Some clones are missing from TCRdb's copy, which holds only in-frame ones; the method was immunoSEQ multiplex PCR. The table lists under 500,000 clones, more than 85% of them singletons, with roughly 4.3% in the top ten. The specimen was peripheral blood. These receptors all stem from a woman between 25 and 40 years old with acute or convalescent COVID-19.

V usage is TRBV7-9 and J usage is TRBJ2-3, with a tentative D call TRBD1 (6 bases). Trimming cost V 0 bases and J 2 bases, with 9 bases left between them. The CDR3 runs to 15 residues. Germline CDR1 SEHNR, CDR2 FQNEAQ (reference sequence). CDR3 region: CASSLAQGPTDTQYF. In nucleotides, the CDR3 is TGTGCCAGCAGCTTAGCACAGGGTCCCACAGATACGCAGTATTTT. Variable domain in full (rest from reference TRBV7-9 and TRBJ2-3): DTGVSQNPRHKITKRGQNVTFRCDPISEHNRLYWYRQTLGQGPEFLTYFQNEAQLEKSRLLSDRFSAERPKGSFSTLEIQRTEQGDSAMYLCASSLAQGPTDTQYFGPGTRLTVL.

The genes are TRBV30 and TRBJ2-5, with TRBD2 matching over 10 bases. The junction had 7 bases not matched to a gene; V was cut back by 2 bases and J by 4 bases. This CDR3 region has 15 residues. Germline V gene sequence: CDR1 GTSNPN, CDR2 SVGIG (reference sequence). CDR3 sequence (DNA): TGTGCCTGGAGTCCGCTAGCGGGGGTCTTAGAGACCCAGTACTTC. It codes for CAWSPLAGVLETQYF.

The chain links TRBV6-5 to TRBJ1-2; 7 bases map to TRBD1. Per germline, CDR1 MNHEY and CDR2 SVGAGI. The CDR3 is 15 residues long. V lost 6 bases, J lost 6 bases, and 13 bases stayed unmatched. The CDR3 region has the DNA TGTGCCAGCAGAACGACAGGGCGATTGTTTGATGGCTACACCTTC. It yields the protein CASRTTGRLFDGYTF.

The chain has TRBV4-2 and TRBJ2-3; TRBD2 agrees at 9 bases. This CDR3 contains 16 residues. J lost 4 bases, V lost 2 bases, and 7 bases had no gene match. Germline V gene sequence: CDR1 LGHNA, CDR2 YNFKEQ. This CDR3 reads CASSQLAAGGADTQYF. The CDR3 coding sequence is TGTGCCAGCAGCCAATTGGCGGCGGGGGGGGCAGATACGCAGTATTTT.

This clone appeared a few times. The genes are TRBV5-4 and TRBJ2-6, with a possible D match to TRBD2 (5 bases). The V gene lost 4 bases and the J gene lost 0 bases, with 20 bases spanning the gap. In germline, CDR1 is SGHNT, CDR2 YYREEE (reference sequence). The CDR3 spans 19 residues. The CDR3 region is CASSGRKSDLRSGANVLTF. DNA for the CDR3: TGTGCCAGCAGCGGAAGAAAATCGGACTTACGCTCTGGGGCCAACGTCCTGACTTTC.

V usage is TRBV6-5 and J usage is TRBJ1-2, with 7 bases identical to TRBD1. Germline CDR1 reads MNHEY; CDR2 reads SVGAGI. J was trimmed by 5 bases and V by 2 bases; bases with no gene match: 2. The CDR3 loop spans 13 amino acids. CDR3 sequence: CASSYGDSYGYTF. CDR3 in DNA: TGTGCCAGCAGTTACGGGGACAGTTATGGCTACACCTTC.

This chain links TRBV19 with TRBJ1-6; TRBD1 might be the D (6 bases). Between the trimmed V and J ends, which lost 3 bases and 9 bases, there was a span of 21 bases. The CDR3 is made up of 17 amino acids. The germline gives CDR1 LNHDA, CDR2 SQIVND (reference sequence). CDR3 sequence reads: CASSIELDRSYGSPLHF. In nucleotides, the CDR3 is TGTGCCAGTAGTATCGAGCTCGACAGGTCCTATGGTTCACCCCTCCACTTT.